This T cell receptor beta chain stems from a study of cytomegalovirus exposure and HLA in healthy donors. Use of 60 Vbeta and 13 Jbeta primers characterized the PCR. Original handling: Unique TCR beta chains totaled approximately 83 million in a later count, with around 11 million of them shared. Assay: immunoSEQ multiplex PCR; the TCRdb copy retains only in-frame clones and omits some. V and J calls plus clone size are reproduced from that table; the DNA served to infer D and trimming. Counted here are under 80,000 clones, 65% to 75% occurring once; the ten biggest clones make up roughly 5.7%. Points from the study as a whole: In a later analysis, several top co-occurrence clusters appeared linked to parvovirus B19, influenza, CMV and Epstein-Barr virus. Of the V segments, some could not be distinguished, including TRBV6-2 and TRBV6-3, and were excluded.

These donors counted as nominally healthy when sampled, but unrecorded immune exposures were likely. CDR1 SEHNR and CDR2 FQNEAQ come from the germline V gene (reference sequence). V was pared by 8 bases and J by 0 bases, with 8 bases of the junction left unmatched. The CDR3 extends over 15 amino acids. This clone was picked up a small number of times. Its antigen remains unknown. The receptor was derived from a woman under 40 in good health and CMV-seronegative. Sequences were obtained from PBMCs. This chain connects TRBV7-9 to TRBJ1-1; 8 nucleotides line up with TRBD1. CDR3 DNA sequence: TGTGCCAGCCTTCAGGGGGCCGGGTTGAACACTGAAGCTTTCTTT. Protein sequence: CASLQGAGLNTEAFF.